This T cell receptor beta chain appears in the sequencing data of a study of human thymus T cells. The protocol was immunoSEQ multiplex PCR, while the TCRdb copy is restricted to in-frame clones and leaves out a portion. The table includes about 78,000 clones, 95% to 98% detected once. The CDR3 spans 14 residues. The V gene lost 6 bases and the J gene lost 2 bases, with 8 bases spanning the gap. Germline V gene data show CDR1 as LNHDA and CDR2 as SQIVND (reference sequence). Thymic material originated from resections removed in the course of corrective heart surgery. Healthy Finnish infants having corrective surgery for congenital heart defects served as donors. Concerning this clone itself: The antigen remains unidentified.

Broader study findings: Related studies noted strongly shared thymic repertoires across unrelated people. Thymic and blood repertoires appeared to display a bias in their usage of V and J genes.

This clonotype originated in a boy younger than two with a congenital heart defect but otherwise immunologically healthy. J is TRBJ2-6 and V is TRBV19; no definite D call. The sequenced sample was thymus tissue. The CDR3 DNA sequence: TGTGCCAGTAGCCCCCACCCTGGGGCCAACGTCCTGACTTTC. Amino acids: CASSPHPGANVLTF.